The source of this TCR beta chain is a study of cytomegalovirus exposure and HLA in healthy donors. The CDR3 runs to 15 residues. V dropped 6 bases and J dropped 8; count of bases not matched to a gene: 6. Germline lookup yields CDR1 SNHLY and CDR2 FYNNEI. In regard to this clone: Its antigen is undetermined.

Whole-study findings and limits: Among TCR beta chains, those listed as cytomegalovirus-associated numbered about 160.

The PCR employed 60 Vbeta primers together with 13 Jbeta primers. Clones were sequenced by immunoSEQ multiplex PCR, and TCRdb holds only the in-frame ones, with some missing. Here the sample spans approximately 200,000 clones, 79% being singletons. Material: PBMCs. This TCR came from a girl aged 5 to 17 in good health and CMV-seropositive. The V and J genes are TRBV2 and TRBJ2-1; 14 bases align to TRBD2. CDR3 DNA sequence: TGTGCCAGCAGGGAGACTAGCGGGGGGGCCTATGAGCAGTTCTTC. Residues: CASRETSGGAYEQFF.